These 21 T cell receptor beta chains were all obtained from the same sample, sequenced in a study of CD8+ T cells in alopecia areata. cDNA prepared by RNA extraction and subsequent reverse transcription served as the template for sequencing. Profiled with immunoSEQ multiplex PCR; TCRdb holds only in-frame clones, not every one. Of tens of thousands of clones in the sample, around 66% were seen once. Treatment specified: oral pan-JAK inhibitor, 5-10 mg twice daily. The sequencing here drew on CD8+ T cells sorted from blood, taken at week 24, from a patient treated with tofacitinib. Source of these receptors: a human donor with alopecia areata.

The CDR3 sequence: CASSQEEKEDVQGYTF. The CDR3 coding sequence is TGTGCCAGCAGCCAAGAGGAAAAGGAGGACGTCCAGGGCTACACCTTC. The rearrangement links TRBV4-2 to TRBJ1-2; D is unclear. Germline CDR1 LGHNA, CDR2 YNFKEQ. The CDR3 has 16 amino acids. V lost 0 bases and J lost 8, with 19 bases in between.

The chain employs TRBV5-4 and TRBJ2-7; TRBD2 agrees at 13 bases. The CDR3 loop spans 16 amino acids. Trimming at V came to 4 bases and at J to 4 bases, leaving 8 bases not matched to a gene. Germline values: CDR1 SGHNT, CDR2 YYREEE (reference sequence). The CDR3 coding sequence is TGTGCCAGCAGCCCAAGGACTAGCGGGGGCGAGTACGAGCAGTACTTC. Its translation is CASSPRTSGGEYEQYF.

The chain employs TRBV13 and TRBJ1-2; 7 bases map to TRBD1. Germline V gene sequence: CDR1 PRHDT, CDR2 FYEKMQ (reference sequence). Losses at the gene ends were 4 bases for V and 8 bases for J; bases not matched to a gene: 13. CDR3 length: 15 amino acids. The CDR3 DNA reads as TGTGCCAGCAGCTCAAGGGACAGCGCTCCCGACGGCTACACCTTC. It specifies CASSSRDSAPDGYTF.

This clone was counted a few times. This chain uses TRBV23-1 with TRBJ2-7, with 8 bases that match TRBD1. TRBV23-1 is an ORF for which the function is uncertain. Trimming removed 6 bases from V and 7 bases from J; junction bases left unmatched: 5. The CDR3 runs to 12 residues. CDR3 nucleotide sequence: TGCGCCAGCAGGGGACAGGTGTGGGAGCAGTACTTC. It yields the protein CASRGQVWEQYF.

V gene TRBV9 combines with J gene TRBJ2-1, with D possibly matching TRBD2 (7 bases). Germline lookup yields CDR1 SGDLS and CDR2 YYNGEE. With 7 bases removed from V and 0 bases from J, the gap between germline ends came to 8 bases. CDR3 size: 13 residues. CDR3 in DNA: TGTGCCAGCGCGGGGGCCTCCTACAATGAGCAGTTCTTC. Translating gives CASAGASYNEQFF.

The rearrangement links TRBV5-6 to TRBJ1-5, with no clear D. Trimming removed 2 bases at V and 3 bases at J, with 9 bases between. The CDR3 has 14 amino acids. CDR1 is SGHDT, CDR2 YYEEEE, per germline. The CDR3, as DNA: TGTGCCAGCAGCTTCTCGGGGAACAATCAGCCCCAGCATTTT. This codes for CASSFSGNNQPQHF. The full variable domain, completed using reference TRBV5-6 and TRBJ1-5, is DAGVTQSPTHLIKTRGQQVTLRCSPKSGHDTVSWYQQALGQGPQFIFQYYEEEERQRGNFPDRFSGHQFPNYSSELNVNALLLGDSALYLCASSFSGNNQPQHFGDGTRLSIL.

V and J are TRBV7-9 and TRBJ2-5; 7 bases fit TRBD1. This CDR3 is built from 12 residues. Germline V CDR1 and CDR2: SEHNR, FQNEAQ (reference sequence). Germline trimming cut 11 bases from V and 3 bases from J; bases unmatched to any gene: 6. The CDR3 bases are TGTGCCGGCCGGGACAGAGAAGAGACCCAGTACTTC. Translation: CAGRDREETQYF.

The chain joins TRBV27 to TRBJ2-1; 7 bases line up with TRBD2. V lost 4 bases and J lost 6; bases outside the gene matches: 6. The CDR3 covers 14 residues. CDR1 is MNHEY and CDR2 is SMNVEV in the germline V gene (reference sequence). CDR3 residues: CASSWASGVNEQFF. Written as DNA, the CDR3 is TGTGCCAGCAGTTGGGCTAGCGGCGTCAATGAGCAGTTCTTC.

CDR3 region: CSVDRTSVYNEQFF. CDR3 nucleotides: TGCAGCGTTGACCGGACTAGCGTTTACAATGAGCAGTTCTTC. The chain recombines TRBV29-1 with TRBJ2-1, with 9 bases aligning to TRBD2. From germline, CDR1 is SQVTM and CDR2 ANQGSEA. V trimming: 3 bases; J trimming: 4 bases; junction bases outside the gene matches: 4. CDR3 size: 14 residues.

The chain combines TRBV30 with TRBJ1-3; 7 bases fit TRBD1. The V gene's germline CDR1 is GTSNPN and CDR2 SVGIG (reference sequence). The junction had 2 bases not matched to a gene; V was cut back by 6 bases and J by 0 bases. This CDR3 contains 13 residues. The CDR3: CACQGDSGNTIYF. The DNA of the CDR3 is TGTGCCTGTCAGGGGGACTCTGGAAACACCATATATTTT.

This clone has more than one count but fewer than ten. CDR3 DNA: TGTGCCAGCTACGACCGGGACGGTGACAATGAGCAGTTCTTC. Amino acid sequence: CASYDRDGDNEQFF. The V call is TRBV27, the J call TRBJ2-1; D might be TRBD1 or TRBD2, each matching 5 bases. From germline, CDR1 is MNHEY and CDR2 SMNVEV (reference sequence). The CDR3 runs to 14 residues. V was shortened by 8 bases and J by 5 bases, with 16 bases between the two germline ends.

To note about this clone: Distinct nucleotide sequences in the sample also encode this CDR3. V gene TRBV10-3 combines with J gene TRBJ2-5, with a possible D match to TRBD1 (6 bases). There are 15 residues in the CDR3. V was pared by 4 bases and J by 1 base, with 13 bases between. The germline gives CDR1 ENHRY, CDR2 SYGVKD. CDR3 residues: CAISGIQGPQETQYF. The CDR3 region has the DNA TGTGCCATCAGTGGGATACAGGGCCCCCAAGAGACCCAGTACTTC.

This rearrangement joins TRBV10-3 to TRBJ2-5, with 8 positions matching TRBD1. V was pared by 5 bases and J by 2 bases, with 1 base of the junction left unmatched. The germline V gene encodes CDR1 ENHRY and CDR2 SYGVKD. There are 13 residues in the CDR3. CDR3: CAISRTGQETQYF. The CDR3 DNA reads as TGTGCCATCAGTCGGACAGGGCAAGAGACCCAGTACTTC.

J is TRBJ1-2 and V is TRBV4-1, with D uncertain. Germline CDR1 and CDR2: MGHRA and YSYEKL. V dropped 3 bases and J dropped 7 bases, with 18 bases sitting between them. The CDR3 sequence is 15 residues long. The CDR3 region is CASSHVGIGVFGYTF. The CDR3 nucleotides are TGCGCCAGCAGCCACGTAGGGATTGGGGTCTTTGGCTACACCTTC.

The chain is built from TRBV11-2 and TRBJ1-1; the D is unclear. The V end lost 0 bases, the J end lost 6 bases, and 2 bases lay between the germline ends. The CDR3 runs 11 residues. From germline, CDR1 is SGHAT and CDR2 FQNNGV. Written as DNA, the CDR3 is TGTGCCAGCAGCTTAGATTCTGAAGCTTTCTTT. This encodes CASSLDSEAFF.

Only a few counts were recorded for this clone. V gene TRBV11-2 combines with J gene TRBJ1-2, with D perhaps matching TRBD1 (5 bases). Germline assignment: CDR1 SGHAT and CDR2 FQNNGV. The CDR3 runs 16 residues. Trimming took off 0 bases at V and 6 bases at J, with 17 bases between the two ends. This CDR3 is CASSLDRSGDGDGYTF. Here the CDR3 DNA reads TGTGCCAGCAGCTTAGATCGTTCCGGGGACGGGGATGGCTACACCTTC.

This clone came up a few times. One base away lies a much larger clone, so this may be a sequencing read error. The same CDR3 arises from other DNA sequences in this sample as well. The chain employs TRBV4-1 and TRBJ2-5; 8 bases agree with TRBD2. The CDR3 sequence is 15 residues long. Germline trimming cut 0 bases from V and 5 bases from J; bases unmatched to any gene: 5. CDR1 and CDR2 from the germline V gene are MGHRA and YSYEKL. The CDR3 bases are TGCGCCAGCAGCCAAGAGGGGACTAGGGGGGAGACCCAGTACTTC. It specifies CASSQEGTRGETQYF.

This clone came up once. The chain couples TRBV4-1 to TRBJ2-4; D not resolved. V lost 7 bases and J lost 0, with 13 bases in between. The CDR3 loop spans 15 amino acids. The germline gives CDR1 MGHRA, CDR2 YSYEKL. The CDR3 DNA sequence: TGCGCCAGCAAAACGACGGAGCTAGCCAAAAACATTCAGTACTTC. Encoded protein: CASKTTELAKNIQYF.

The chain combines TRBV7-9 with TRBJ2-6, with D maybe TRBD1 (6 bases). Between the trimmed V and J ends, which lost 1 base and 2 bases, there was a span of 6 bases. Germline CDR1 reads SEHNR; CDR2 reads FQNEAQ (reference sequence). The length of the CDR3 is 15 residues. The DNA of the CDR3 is TGTGCCAGCAGCTTAGACAGGGCTGGGGCCAACGTCCTGACTTTC. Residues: CASSLDRAGANVLTF. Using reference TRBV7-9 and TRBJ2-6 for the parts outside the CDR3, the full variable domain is DTGVSQNPRHKITKRGQNVTFRCDPISEHNRLYWYRQTLGQGPEFLTYFQNEAQLEKSRLLSDRFSAERPKGSFSTLEIQRTEQGDSAMYLCASSLDRAGANVLTFGAGSRLTVL.

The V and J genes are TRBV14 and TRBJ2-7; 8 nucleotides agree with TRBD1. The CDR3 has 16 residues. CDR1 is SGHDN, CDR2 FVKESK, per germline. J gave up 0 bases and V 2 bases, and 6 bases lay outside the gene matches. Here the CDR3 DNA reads TGTGCCAGCAGCCAATGGAGACAGGGGTCCTCCTACGAGCAGTACTTC. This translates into CASSQWRQGSSYEQYF.

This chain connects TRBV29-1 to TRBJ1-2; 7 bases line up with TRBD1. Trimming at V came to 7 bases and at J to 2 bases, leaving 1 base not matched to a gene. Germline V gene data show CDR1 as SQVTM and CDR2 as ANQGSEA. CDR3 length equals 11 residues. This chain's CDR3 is CSGDSNYGYTF. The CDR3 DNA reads TGCAGCGGGGACAGCAACTATGGCTACACCTTC.